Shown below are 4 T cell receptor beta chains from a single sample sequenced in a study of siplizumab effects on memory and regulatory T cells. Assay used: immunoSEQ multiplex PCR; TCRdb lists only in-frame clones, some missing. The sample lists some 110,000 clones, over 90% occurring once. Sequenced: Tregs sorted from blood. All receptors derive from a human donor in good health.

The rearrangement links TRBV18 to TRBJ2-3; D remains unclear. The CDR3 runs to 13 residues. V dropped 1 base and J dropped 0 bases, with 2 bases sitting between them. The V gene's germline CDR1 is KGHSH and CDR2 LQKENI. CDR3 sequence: CASSPLSTDTQYF. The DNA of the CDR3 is TGTGCCAGCTCACCACTAAGCACAGATACGCAGTATTTT. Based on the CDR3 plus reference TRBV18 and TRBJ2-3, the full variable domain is NAGVMQNPRHLVRRRGQEARLRCSPMKGHSHVYWYRQLPEEGLKFMVYLQKENIIDESGMPKERFSAEFPKEGPSILRIQQVVRGDSAAYFCASSPLSTDTQYFGPGTRLTVL.

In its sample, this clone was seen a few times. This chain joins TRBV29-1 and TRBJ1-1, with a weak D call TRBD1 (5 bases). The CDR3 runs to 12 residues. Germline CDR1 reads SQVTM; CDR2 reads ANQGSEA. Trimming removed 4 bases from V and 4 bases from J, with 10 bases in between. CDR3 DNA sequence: TGCAGCGTTGCCTGGGGCGGCACTGAAGCTTTCTTT. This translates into CSVAWGGTEAFF.

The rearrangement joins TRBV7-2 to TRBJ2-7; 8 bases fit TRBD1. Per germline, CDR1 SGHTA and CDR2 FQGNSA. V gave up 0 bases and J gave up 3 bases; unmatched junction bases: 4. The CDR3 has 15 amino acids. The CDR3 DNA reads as TGTGCCAGCAGCTTAGCTGTGACAGGGGTCTACGAGCAGTACTTC. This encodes CASSLAVTGVYEQYF.

The CDR3 reads CASSAGLNTDTQYF. For the CDR3, the DNA is TGTGCCAGCAGTGCGGGACTTAACACAGATACGCAGTATTTT. V usage is TRBV6-1 and J usage is TRBJ2-3; D is possibly TRBD2 (6 bases). The V gene lost 4 bases and the J gene lost 2 bases, with 10 bases spanning the gap. The CDR3 totals 14 residues. The germline V gene encodes CDR1 MNHNS and CDR2 SASEGT.